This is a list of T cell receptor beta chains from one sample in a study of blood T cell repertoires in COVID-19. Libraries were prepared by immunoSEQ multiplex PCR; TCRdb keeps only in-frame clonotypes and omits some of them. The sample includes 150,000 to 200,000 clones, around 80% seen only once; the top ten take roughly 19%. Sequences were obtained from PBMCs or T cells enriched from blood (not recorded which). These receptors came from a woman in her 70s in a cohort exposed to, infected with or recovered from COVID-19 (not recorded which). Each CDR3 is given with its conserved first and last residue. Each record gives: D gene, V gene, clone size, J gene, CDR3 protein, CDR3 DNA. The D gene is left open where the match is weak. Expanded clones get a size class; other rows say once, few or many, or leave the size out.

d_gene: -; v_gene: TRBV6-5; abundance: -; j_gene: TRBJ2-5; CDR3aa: CASSYSSTRPRETQYF; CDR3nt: TGTGCCAGCAGTTACTCTTCGACTAGGCCTAGAGAGACCCAGTACTTC
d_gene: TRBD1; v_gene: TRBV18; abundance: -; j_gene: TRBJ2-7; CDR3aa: CASSPDRVKREQYF; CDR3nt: TGTGCCAGCTCACCCGACAGGGTTAAACGCGAGCAGTACTTC
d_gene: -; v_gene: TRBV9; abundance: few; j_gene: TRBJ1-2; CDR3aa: CASSVATYGYYGYTF; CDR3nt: TGTGCCAGCAGCGTAGCGACATACGGATACTATGGCTACACCTTC
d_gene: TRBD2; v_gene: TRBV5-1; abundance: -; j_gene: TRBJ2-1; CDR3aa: CASSLTSGSVNEQFF; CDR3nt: TGCGCCAGCAGCTTGACTAGCGGGAGCGTCAATGAGCAGTTCTTC
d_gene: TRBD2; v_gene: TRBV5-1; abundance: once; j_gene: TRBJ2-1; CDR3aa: CASRPGTSGTNEQFF; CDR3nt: TGCGCCAGCAGACCCGGGACTAGCGGGACTAATGAGCAGTTCTTC
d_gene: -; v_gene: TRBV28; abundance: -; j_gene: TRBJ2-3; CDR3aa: CASRRDSLGGAQYF; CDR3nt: TGTGCCAGCAGGCGGGACAGTTTGGGAGGCGCGCAGTATTTT
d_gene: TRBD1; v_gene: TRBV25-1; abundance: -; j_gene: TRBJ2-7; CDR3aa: CASSPRDRGGNEQYF; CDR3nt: TGTGCCAGCAGCCCTAGGGACAGGGGAGGGAACGAGCAGTACTTC
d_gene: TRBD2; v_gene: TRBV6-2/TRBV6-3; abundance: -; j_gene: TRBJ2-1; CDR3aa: CASSPVAGVSYNEQFF; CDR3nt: TGTGCCAGCAGCCCCGTCGCGGGAGTGTCCTACAATGAGCAGTTCTTC
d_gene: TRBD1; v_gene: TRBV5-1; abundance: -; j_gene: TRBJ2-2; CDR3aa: CASSIEGQGGTGELFF; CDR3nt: TGCGCCAGCAGCATAGAGGGACAGGGGGGCACCGGGGAGCTGTTTTTT
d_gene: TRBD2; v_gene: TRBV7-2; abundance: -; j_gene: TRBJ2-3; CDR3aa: CASSLVTSGTDTQYF; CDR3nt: TGTGCCAGCAGCTTAGTTACTAGCGGCACAGATACGCAGTATTTT
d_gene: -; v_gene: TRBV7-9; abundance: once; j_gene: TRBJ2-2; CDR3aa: CASSLVQPGFPGELFF; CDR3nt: TGTGCCAGCAGCTTAGTACAGCCAGGGTTCCCCGGGGAGCTGTTTTTT
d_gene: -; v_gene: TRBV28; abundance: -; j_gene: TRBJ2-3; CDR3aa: CASSSLSRGTDTQYF; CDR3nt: TGTGCCAGCAGTTCCCTATCCCGGGGGACAGATACGCAGTATTTT
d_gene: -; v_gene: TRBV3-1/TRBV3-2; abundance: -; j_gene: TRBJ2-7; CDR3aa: CASSRGSGGTEQYF; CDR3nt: TGTGCCAGCAGCCGAGGGAGCGGAGGGACCGAGCAGTACTTC
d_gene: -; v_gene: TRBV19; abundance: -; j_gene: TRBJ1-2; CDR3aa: CASSQIGGNYGYTF; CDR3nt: TGTGCCAGTAGCCAAATAGGGGGAAACTATGGCTACACCTTC
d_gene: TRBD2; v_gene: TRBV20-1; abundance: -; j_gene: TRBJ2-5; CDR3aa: CSASWFSAGGPSETQYF; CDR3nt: TGCAGTGCTAGTTGGTTTTCAGCGGGAGGGCCCTCGGAGACCCAGTACTTC
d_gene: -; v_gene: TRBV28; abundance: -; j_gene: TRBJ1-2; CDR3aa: CASSFNGHSQSYGYTF; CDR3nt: TGTGCCAGCAGTTTTAACGGACACTCTCAGTCCTATGGCTACACCTTC
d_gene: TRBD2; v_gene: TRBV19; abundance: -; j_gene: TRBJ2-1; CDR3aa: CASSTSGRAVGEQFF; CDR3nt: TGTGCCAGTAGCACTAGCGGGAGGGCCGTCGGTGAGCAGTTCTTC
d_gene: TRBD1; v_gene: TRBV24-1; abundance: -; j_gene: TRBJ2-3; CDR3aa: CATSEAGTATTDTQYF; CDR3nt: TGTGCCACCAGTGAGGCCGGGACAGCGACCACAGATACGCAGTATTTT
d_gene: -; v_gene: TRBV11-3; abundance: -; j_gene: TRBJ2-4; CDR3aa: CASSLSTEIIAKNIQYF; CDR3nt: TGTGCCAGCAGCTTATCGACGGAGATTATAGCCAAAAACATTCAGTACTTC
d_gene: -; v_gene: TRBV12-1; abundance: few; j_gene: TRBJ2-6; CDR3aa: CATLGSGANVLTF; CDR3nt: TGTGCCACCCTAGGCTCTGGGGCCAACGTCCTGACTTTC
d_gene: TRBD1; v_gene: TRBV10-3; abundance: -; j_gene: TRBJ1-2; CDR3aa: CAISVQGAANYGYTF; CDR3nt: TGTGCCATCAGTGTTCAGGGGGCAGCTAACTATGGCTACACCTTC
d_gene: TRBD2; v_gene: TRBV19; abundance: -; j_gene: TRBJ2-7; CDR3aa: CASSPGLAEPYEQYF; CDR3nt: TGTGCCAGTAGCCCGGGACTAGCGGAGCCCTACGAGCAGTACTTC
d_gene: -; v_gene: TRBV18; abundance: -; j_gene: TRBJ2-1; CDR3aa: CASSAPLYEQFF; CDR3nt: TGTGCCAGCTCAGCACCCCTCTATGAGCAGTTCTTC
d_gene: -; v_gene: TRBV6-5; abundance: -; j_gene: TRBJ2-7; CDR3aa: CASSYPRGEQYF; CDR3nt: TGTGCCAGCAGTTACCCCAGAGGGGAGCAGTACTTC
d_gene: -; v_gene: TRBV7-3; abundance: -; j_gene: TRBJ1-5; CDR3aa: CARGPGRRWRDNQPQHF; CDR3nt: TGTGCCAGAGGTCCGGGTAGGAGATGGAGAGACAATCAGCCCCAGCATTTT
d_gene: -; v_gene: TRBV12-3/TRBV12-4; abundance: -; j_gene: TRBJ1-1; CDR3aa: CASSFTGRDEAFF; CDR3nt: TGTGCCAGCAGTTTCACCGGACGGGATGAAGCTTTCTTT
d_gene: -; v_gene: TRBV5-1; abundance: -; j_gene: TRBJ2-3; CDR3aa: CASSFVGASTDTQYF; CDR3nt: TGCGCCAGCAGCTTTGTGGGAGCAAGCACAGATACGCAGTATTTT
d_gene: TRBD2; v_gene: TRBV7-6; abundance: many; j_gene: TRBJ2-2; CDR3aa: CASSPTSGTYRGDTGELFF; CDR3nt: TGTGCCAGCAGCCCCACTAGCGGGACTTATAGGGGGGACACCGGGGAGCTGTTTTTT
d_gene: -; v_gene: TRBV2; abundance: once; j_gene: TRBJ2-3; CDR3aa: CASRELTDTQYF; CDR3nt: TGTGCCAGCAGAGAGCTCACAGATACGCAGTATTTT
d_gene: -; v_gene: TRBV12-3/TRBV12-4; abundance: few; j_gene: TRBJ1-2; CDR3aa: CASRDTYGYTF; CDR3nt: TGTGCCAGCAGGGACACCTATGGCTACACCTTC
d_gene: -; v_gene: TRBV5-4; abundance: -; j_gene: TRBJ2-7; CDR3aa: CASSLAPGLTAGEQYF; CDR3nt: TGTGCCAGCAGCTTGGCACCGGGACTGACAGCCGGGGAGCAGTACTTC
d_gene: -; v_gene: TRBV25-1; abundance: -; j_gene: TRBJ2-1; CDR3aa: CASSMTPRGEFF; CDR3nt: TGTGCCAGCAGTATGACCCCCAGGGGTGAGTTCTTC
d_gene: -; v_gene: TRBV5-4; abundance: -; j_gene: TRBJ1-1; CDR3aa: CASSLEASEDFGAFF; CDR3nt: TGTGCCAGCAGCTTGGAGGCGAGCGAAGACTTTGGGGCTTTCTTT
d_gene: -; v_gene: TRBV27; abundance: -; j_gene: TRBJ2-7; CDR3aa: CASSSTPTGQYF; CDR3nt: TGTGCCAGCAGCTCGACACCAACCGGGCAGTACTTC
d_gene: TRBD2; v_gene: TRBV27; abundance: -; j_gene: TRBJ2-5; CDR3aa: CASSFASGFQETQYF; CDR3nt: TGTGCCAGCAGTTTTGCTAGCGGGTTCCAAGAGACCCAGTACTTC
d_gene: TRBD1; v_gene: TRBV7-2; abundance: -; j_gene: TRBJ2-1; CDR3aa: CASSPGTGYNEQFF; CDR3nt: TGTGCCAGCAGCCCCGGGACAGGCTACAATGAGCAGTTCTTC
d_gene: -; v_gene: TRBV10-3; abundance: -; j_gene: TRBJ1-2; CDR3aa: CAISEGRHLVGYTF; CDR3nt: TGTGCCATCAGTGAAGGGAGACACCTCGTAGGCTACACCTTC
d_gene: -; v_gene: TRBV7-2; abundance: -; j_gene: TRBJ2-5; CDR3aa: CASSQSRGETQYF; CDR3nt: TGTGCCAGCAGCCAATCACGGGGGGAGACCCAGTACTTC
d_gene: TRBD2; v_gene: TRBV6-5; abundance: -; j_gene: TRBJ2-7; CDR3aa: CASSYSRERSYEQYF; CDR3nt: TGTGCCAGCAGTTACTCGCGGGAGCGGTCCTACGAGCAGTACTTC
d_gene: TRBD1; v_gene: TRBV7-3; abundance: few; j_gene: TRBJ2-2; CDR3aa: CASSKAGGGGTGELFF; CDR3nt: TGTGCCAGCAGCAAAGCAGGGGGCGGTGGCACCGGGGAGCTGTTTTTT
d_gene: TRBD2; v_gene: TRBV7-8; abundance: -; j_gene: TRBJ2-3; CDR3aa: CASSTAGGPDTQYF; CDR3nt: TGTGCCAGCAGCACAGCGGGGGGGCCAGATACGCAGTATTTT
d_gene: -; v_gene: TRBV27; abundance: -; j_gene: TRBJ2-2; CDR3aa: CATWTGRGTGELFF; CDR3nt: TGTGCCACCTGGACAGGGAGGGGTACCGGGGAGCTGTTTTTT
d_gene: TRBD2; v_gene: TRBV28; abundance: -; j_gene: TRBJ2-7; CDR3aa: CASIAREGLGSYEQYF; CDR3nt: TGTGCCAGCATCGCCCGTGAGGGACTAGGGTCCTACGAGCAGTACTTC
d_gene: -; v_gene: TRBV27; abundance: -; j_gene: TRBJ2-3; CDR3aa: CASSLYRQDTQYF; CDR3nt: TGTGCCAGCAGTTTATACAGGCAAGATACGCAGTATTTT
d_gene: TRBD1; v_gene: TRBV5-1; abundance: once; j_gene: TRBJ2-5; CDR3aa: CASSLEGQGETQYF; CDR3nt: TGCGCCAGCAGCTTGGAGGGACAGGGCGAGACCCAGTACTTC
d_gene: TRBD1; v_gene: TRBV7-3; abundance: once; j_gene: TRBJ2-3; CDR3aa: CASSHDRGTDTQYF; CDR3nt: TGTGCCAGCAGTCACGACAGGGGCACAGATACGCAGTATTTT
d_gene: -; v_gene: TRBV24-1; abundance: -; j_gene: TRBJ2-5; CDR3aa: CATSGPGRETQYF; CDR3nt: TGTGCCACCAGTGGGCCCGGGAGAGAGACCCAGTACTTC